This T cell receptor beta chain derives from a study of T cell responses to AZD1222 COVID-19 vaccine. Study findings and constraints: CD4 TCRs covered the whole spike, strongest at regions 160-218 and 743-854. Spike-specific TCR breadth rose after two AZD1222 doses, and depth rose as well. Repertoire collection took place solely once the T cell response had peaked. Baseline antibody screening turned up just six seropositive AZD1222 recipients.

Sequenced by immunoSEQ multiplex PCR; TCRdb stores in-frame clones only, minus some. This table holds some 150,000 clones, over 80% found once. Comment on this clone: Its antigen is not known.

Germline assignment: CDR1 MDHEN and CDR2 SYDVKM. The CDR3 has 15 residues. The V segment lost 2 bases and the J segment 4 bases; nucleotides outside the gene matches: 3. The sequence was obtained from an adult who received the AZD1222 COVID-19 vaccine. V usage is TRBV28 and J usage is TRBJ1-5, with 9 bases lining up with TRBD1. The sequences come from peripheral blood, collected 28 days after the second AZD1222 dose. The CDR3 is CASSLRDRANQPQHF. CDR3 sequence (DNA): TGTGCCAGCAGTTTAAGGGACAGGGCTAATCAGCCCCAGCATTTT.